These 5 T cell receptor beta chains were all obtained from the same sample, sequenced in a study of T cell changes during pregnancy in multiple sclerosis. Using immunoSEQ multiplex PCR, the repertoire was profiled, and TCRdb retains in-frame clones only, with some absent. The sample contains around 71,000 clones, approximately 90% of which appear only once. Material: peripheral blood, obtained after pregnancy. The origin of the receptors is a female donor with multiple sclerosis, enrolled in a pregnancy study.

CDR3 in amino acids: CASSQGNSGSGAQETQYF. The CDR3, as DNA: TGTGCCAGCAGCCAAGGGAATAGCGGGAGTGGGGCCCAAGAGACCCAGTACTTC. This chain links TRBV4-2 with TRBJ2-5; 9 bases are a match to TRBD2. The germline V gene encodes CDR1 LGHNA and CDR2 YNFKEQ. J gave up 1 base and V 1 base, and 10 bases lay outside the gene matches. The CDR3 is 18 residues long.

In this sample, this clone turned up once. The rearrangement uses TRBV18 and TRBJ2-6; maybe TRBD1 (6 bases). CDR1 KGHSH and CDR2 LQKENI come from the germline V gene. The CDR3 is 19 residues long. Trimming took off 4 bases at V and 2 bases at J, with 21 bases between the two ends. CDR3 coding DNA: TGTGCCAGCTCACTGAAGGCCGGGACAACAAGCCCTGGGGCCAACGTCCTGACTTTC. It is translated as CASSLKAGTTSPGANVLTF.

This chain connects TRBV18 to TRBJ2-7; TRBD2 matches 14 bases. V lost 1 base, J lost 1 base, and 12 bases stayed unmatched. This CDR3 is built from 20 residues. The V gene's germline CDR1 is KGHSH and CDR2 LQKENI. The CDR3 coding sequence is TGTGCCAGCTCACCACGACCGGGACTAGCGGGAGATTTTAGGTCCTACGAGCAGTACTTC. It codes for CASSPRPGLAGDFRSYEQYF.

The V and J genes are TRBV4-3 and TRBJ2-3, with D possibly being TRBD2 (5 bases). CDR1 is LGHNA and CDR2 is YSLEER in the germline V gene. V was pared by 0 bases and J by 0 bases, with 13 bases between. The CDR3 loop spans 17 amino acids. CDR3 coding DNA: TGCGCCAGCAGCCAAGATCCGAGCGGATCTAGCACAGATACGCAGTATTTT. Translation: CASSQDPSGSSTDTQYF.

The rearrangement links TRBV4-3 to TRBJ2-7; D is unresolved. Germline lookup yields CDR1 LGHNA and CDR2 YSLEER. V dropped 0 bases and J dropped 6 bases, with 15 bases sitting between them. This CDR3 contains 15 residues. CDR3 coding DNA: TGCGCCAGCAGCCAAGATTCTAGTCGATTGGGCGAGCAGTACTTC. Its translation is CASSQDSSRLGEQYF.